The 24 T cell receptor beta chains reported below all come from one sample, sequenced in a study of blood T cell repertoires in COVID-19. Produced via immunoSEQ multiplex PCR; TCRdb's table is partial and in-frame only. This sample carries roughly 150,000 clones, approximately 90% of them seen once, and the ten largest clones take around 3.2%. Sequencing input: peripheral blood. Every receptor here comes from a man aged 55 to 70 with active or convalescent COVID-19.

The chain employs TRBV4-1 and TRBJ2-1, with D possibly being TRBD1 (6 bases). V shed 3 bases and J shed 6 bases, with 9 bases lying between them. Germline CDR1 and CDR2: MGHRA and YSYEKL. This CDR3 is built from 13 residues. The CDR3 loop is CASSHNRANEQFF. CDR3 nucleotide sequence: TGCGCCAGCAGCCATAACAGGGCCAATGAGCAGTTCTTC.

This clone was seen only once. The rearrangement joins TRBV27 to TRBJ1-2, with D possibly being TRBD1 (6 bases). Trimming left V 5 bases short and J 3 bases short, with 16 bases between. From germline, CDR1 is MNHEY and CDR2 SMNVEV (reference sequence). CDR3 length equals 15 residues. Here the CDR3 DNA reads TGTGCCAGCAGTGATAGACAGGTGGGGTACTATGGCTACACCTTC. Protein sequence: CASSDRQVGYYGYTF.

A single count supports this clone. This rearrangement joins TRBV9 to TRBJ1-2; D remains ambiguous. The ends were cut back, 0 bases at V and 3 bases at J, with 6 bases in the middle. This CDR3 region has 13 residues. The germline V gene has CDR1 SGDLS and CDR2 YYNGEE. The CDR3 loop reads CASSVGLDYGYTF. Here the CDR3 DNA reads TGTGCCAGCAGCGTAGGTTTAGACTATGGCTACACCTTC.

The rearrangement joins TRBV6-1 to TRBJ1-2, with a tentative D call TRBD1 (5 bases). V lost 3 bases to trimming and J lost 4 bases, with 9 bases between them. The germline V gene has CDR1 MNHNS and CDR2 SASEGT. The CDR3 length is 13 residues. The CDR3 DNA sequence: TGTGCCAGCAGTGACCAGGGTACCTATGGCTACACCTTC. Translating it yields CASSDQGTYGYTF.

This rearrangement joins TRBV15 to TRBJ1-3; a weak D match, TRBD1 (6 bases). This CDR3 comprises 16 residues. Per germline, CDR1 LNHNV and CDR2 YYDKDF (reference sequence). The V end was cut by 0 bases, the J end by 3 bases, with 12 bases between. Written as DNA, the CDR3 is TGTGCCACCAGCAGAGATTGGGGAGGGGGTGGAAACACCATATATTTT. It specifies CATSRDWGGGGNTIYF.

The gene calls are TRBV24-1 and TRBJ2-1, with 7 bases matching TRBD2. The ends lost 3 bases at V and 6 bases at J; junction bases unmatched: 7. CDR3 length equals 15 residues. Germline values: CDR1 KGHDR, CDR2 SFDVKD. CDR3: CATSDRREFANEQFF. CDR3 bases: TGTGCCACCAGTGATAGGCGGGAGTTCGCCAATGAGCAGTTCTTC.

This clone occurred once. The CDR3 DNA follows: TGTGCCACCAGTGCAGGGGGGTTTAGCAATCAGCCCCAGCATTTT. It translates to CATSAGGFSNQPQHF. The chain is built from TRBV24-1 and TRBJ1-5, with 7 bases identical to TRBD1. Trimming cost V 5 bases and J 0 bases; bases outside gene matches: 3. The CDR3 is made up of 15 amino acids. Germline values: CDR1 KGHDR, CDR2 SFDVKD.

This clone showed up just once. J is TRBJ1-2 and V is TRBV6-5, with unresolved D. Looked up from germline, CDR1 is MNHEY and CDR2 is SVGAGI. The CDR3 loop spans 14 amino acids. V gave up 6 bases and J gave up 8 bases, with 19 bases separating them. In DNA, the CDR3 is TGTGCCAGCAGCCGGACTCCAGGAAAGGGAGGCTACACCTTC. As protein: CASSRTPGKGGYTF.

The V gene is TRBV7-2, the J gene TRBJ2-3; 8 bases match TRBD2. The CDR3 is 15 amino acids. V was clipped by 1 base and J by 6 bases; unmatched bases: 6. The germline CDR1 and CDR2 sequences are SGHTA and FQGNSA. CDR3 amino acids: CASSLGLGREDTQYF. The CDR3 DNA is TGTGCCAGCAGCTTAGGGCTCGGGAGGGAGGATACGCAGTATTTT.

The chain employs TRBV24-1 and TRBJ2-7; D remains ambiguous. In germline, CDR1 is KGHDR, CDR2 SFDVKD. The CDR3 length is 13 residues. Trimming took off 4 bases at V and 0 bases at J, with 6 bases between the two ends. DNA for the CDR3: TGTGCCACCAGTGACCCGTCCTCCTACGAGCAGTACTTC. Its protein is CATSDPSSYEQYF.

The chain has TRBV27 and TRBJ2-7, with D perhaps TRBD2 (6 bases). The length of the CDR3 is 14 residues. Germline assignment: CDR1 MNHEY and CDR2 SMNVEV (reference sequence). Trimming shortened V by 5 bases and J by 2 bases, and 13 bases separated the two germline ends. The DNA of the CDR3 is TGTGCCAGCAGTCTACCGGGCGGGACCTACGAGCAGTACTTC. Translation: CASSLPGGTYEQYF.

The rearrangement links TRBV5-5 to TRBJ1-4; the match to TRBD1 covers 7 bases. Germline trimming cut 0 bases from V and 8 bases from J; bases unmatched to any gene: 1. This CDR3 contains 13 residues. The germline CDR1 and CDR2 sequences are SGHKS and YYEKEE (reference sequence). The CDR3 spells CASSLAGGEKLFF. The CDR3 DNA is TGTGCCAGCAGCTTGGCAGGGGGAGAAAAACTGTTTTTT.

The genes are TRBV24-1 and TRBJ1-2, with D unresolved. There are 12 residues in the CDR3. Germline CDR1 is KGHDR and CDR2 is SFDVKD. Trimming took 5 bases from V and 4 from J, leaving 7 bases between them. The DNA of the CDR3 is TGTGCCACCAGTGTTGGCTCCTATGGCTACACCTTC. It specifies CATSVGSYGYTF.

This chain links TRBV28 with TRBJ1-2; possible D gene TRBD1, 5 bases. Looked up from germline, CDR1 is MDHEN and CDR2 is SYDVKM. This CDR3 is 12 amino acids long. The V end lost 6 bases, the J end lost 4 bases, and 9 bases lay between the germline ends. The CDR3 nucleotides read TGTGCCAGCAGCCCAGGGTCCTATGGCTACACCTTC. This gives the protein CASSPGSYGYTF.

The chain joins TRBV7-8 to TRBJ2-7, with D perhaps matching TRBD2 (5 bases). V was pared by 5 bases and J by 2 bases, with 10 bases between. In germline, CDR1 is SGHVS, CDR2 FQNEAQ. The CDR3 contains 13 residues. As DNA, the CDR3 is TGTGCCAGCAGCCCAAGCGGAGCCTACGAGCAGTACTTC. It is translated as CASSPSGAYEQYF.

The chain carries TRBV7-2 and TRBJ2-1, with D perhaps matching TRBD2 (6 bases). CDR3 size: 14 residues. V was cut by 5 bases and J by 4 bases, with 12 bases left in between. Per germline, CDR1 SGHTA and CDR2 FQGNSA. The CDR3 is CASSPLGGYNEQFF. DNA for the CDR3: TGTGCCAGCAGCCCCTTGGGAGGATACAATGAGCAGTTCTTC.

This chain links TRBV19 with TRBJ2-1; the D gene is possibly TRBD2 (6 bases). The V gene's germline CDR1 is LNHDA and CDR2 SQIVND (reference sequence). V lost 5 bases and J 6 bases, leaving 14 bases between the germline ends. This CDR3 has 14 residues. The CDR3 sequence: CASSSIGSVNEQFF. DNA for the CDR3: TGTGCCAGTAGTTCCATCGGGAGTGTCAATGAGCAGTTCTTC.

CDR3 DNA sequence: TGCGCCAGCAGCTTAAACCCAGGGGCCTACAATGAGCAGTTCTTC. Its protein is CASSLNPGAYNEQFF. The V call is TRBV5-1, the J call TRBJ2-1; a possible D gene is TRBD1 (6 bases). With 2 bases removed from V and 2 bases from J, the gap between germline ends came to 11 bases. The germline V gene encodes CDR1 SGHRS and CDR2 YFSETQ. The CDR3 sequence is 15 residues long.

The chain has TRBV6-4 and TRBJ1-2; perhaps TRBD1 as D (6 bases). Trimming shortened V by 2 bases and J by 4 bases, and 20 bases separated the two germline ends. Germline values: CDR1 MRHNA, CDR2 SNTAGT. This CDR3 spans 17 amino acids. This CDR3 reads CASSDGGRGSVPYGYTF. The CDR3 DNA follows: TGTGCCAGCAGTGACGGCGGCAGGGGTTCGGTCCCCTATGGCTACACCTTC.

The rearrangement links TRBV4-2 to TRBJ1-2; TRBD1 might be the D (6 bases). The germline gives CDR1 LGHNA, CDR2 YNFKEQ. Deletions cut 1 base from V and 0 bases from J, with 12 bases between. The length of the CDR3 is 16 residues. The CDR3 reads CASSQVGDTSNYGYTF. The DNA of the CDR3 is TGTGCCAGCAGCCAAGTGGGGGACACCTCTAACTATGGCTACACCTTC.

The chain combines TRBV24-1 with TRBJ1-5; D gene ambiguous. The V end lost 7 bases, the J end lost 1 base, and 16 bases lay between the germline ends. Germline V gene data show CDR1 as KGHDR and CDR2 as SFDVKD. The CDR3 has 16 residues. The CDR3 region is CATSARTSLSNQPQHF. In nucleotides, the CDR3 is TGTGCCACCAGCGCCCGGACTAGCTTGAGCAATCAGCCCCAGCATTTT.

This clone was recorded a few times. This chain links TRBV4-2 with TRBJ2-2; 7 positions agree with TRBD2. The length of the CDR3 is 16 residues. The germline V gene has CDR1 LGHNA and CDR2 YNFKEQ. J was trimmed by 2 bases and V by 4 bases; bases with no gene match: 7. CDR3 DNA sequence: TGTGCCAGCAGCCTCTGGCGGGAGACCAACACCGGGGAGCTGTTTTTT. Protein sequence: CASSLWRETNTGELFF.

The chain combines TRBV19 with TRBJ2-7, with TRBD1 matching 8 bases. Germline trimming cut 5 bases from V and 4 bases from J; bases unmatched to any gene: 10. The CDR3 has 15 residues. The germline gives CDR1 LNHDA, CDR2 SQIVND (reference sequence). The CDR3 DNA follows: TGTGCCAGTAGTGCTGCGGCAGGGGGCTCGTACGAGCAGTACTTC. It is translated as CASSAAAGGSYEQYF. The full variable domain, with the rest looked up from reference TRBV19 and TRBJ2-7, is DGGITQSPKYLFRKEGQNVTLSCEQNLNHDAMYWYRQDPGQGLRLIYYSQIVNDFQKGDIAEGYSVSREKKESFPLTVTSAQKNPTAFYLCASSAAAGGSYEQYFGPGTRLTVT.

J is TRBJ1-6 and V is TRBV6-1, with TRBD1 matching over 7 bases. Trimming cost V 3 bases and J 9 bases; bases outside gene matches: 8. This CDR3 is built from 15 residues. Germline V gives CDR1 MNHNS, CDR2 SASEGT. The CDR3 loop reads CASSDGGTDPSPLHF. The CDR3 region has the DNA TGTGCCAGCAGTGACGGAGGGACAGATCCTTCACCCCTCCACTTT.